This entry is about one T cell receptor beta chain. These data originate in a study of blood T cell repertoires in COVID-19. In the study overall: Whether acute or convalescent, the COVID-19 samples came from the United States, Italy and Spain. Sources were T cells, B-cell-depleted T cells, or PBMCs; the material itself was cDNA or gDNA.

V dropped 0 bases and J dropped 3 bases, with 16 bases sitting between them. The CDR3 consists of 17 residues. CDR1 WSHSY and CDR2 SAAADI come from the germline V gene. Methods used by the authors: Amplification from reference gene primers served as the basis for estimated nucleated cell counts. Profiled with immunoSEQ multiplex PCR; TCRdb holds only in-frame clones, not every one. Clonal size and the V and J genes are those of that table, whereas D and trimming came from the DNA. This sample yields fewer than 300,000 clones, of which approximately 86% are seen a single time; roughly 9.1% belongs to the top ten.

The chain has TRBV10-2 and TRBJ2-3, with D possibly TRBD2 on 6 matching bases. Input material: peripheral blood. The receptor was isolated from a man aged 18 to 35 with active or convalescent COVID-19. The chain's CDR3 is CASSESARGIGTDTQYF. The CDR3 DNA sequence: TGCGCCAGCAGTGAGTCGGCACGGGGGATCGGTACAGATACGCAGTATTTT.